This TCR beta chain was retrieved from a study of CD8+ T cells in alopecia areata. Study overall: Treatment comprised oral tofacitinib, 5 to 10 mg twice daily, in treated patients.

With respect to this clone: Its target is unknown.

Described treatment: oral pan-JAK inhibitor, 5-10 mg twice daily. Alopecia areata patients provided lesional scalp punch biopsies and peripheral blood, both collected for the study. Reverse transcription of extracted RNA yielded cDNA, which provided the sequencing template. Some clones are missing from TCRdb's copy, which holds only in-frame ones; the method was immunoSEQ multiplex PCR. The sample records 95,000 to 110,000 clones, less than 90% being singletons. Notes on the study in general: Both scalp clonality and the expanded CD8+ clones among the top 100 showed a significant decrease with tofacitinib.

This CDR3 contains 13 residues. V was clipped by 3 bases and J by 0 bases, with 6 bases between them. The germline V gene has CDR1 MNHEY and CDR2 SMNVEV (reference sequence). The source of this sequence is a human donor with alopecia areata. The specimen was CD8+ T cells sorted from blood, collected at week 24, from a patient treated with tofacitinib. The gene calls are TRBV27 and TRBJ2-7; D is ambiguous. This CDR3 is CASSLANSYEQYF. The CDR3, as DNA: TGTGCCAGCAGTTTGGCTAACTCCTACGAGCAGTACTTC.